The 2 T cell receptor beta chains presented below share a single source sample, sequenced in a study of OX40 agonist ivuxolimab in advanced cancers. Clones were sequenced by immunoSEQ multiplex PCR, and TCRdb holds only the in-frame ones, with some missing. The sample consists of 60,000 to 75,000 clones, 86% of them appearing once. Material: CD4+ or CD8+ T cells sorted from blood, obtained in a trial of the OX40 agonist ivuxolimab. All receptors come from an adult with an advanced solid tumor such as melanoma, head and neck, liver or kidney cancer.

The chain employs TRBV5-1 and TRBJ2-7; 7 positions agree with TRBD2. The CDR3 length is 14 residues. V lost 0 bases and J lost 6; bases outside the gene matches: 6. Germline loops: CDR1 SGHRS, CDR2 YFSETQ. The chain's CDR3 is CASSLVGGEPEQYF. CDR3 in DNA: TGCGCCAGCAGCTTGGTGGGAGGGGAACCCGAGCAGTACTTC.

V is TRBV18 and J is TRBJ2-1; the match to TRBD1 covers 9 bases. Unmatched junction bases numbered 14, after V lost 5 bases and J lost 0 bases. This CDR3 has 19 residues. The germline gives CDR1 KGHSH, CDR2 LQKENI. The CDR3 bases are TGTGCCAGCTCAAAGGACAGGGGAAATTTAATAAGCTCCTACAATGAGCAGTTCTTC. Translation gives CASSKDRGNLISSYNEQFF.